Below, 13 T cell receptor beta chains from the same sample are listed, as sequenced in a study of T cells in Graves' hyperthyroidism and ophthalmopathy. Amplified TCR beta CDR3 regions came from RNA transcripts. HTBI primers were employed in a first-round RT-PCR of the TCR CDR3. TCRdb reprocessed the multiplex PCR reads with MiXCR, giving one entry per CDR3 protein. The sample carries hundreds of thousands of distinct CDR3 sequences, about two fifths recorded once. Input material: blood. Receptor source: a man between 18 and 29 years old with Graves' hyperthyroidism.

At least ten counts were recorded for this clonotype. This rearrangement joins TRBV20-1 to TRBJ2-7, with TRBD1 matching 8 bases. Germline assignment: CDR1 DFQATT and CDR2 SNEGSKA (reference sequence). This CDR3 region has 13 residues. With V trimmed by 1 base and J by 3 bases, 2 bases remained unmatched. Here the CDR3 DNA reads TGCAGTGCTAGAGCAGGGGGCGACTACGAGCAGTACTTC. Translating gives CSARAGGDYEQYF.

This clonotype was recorded at least ten times. The chain combines TRBV6-6 with TRBJ1-6, with D uncertain. The CDR3 totals 12 residues. Germline loops: CDR1 MNHNY, CDR2 SVGAGI (reference sequence). V was clipped by 5 bases and J by 16 bases, with 15 bases between them. The CDR3 reads CASSQSPGSLHF. CDR3 in DNA: TGTGCCAGCAGTCAGAGCCCGGGCTCTCTCCACTTT.

This clonotype came up many times. In DNA, the CDR3 is TGTGCCAGCAGTGCGTCGGGGGCCCTAGCGTTGGCCCAGCATTTT. Amino acids: CASSASGALALAQHF. The chain couples TRBV2 to TRBJ1-5, with D possibly being TRBD1 (6 bases). CDR1 is SNHLY and CDR2 is FYNNEI in the germline V gene. V was trimmed by 4 bases and J by 11 bases, leaving 21 bases between them. CDR3 length: 15 residues.

This clonotype was seen many times. V and J are TRBV2 and TRBJ2-5; a weak D match, TRBD2 (6 bases). Germline values: CDR1 SNHLY, CDR2 FYNNEI. The CDR3 is made up of 12 amino acids. The V and J ends lost 9 bases and 1 base respectively, with 9 bases between them. The chain's CDR3 is CASGGSQETQYF. Written as DNA, the CDR3 is TGTGCCAGTGGGGGGAGCCAAGAGACCCAGTACTTC.

This clonotype was seen a handful of times. V gene TRBV7-9 combines with J gene TRBJ1-1; D is uncertain. V was cut by 5 bases and J by 7 bases, with 5 bases left in between. The CDR3 has 10 amino acids. The germline CDR1 and CDR2 sequences are SEHNR and FQNEAQ (reference sequence). In DNA form, the CDR3 reads TGTGCCAGCAGCCCTTTTGAAGCTTTCTTT. Amino acids: CASSPFEAFF.

This chain uses TRBV2 with TRBJ2-5, with D possibly matching TRBD2 (6 bases). CDR3 length: 14 amino acids. Germline-derived CDR1 and CDR2 are SNHLY and FYNNEI. V was pared by 3 bases and J by 2 bases, with 10 bases between. The CDR3 nucleotides are TGTGCCAGCAGTGAGCGCGGGGAGCAAGAGACCCAGTACTTC. It encodes CASSERGEQETQYF.

This clonotype was counted between two and nine times. The rearrangement joins TRBV4-3 to TRBJ2-7, with D possibly being TRBD1 (5 bases). CDR3 length: 15 amino acids. V was clipped by 0 bases and J by 3 bases, with 12 bases between them. The germline CDR1 and CDR2 sequences are LGHNA and YSLEER. The CDR3 sequence is CASSQDDSGVYEQYF. CDR3 nucleotides: TGCGCCAGCAGCCAAGACGACAGTGGGGTCTACGAGCAGTACTTC.

This clonotype occurred once. The gene calls are TRBV7-9 and TRBJ2-2; TRBD1 matches at 11 bases. There are 14 residues in the CDR3. The ends lost 5 bases at V and 7 bases at J; junction bases unmatched: 3. Looked up from germline, CDR1 is SEHNR and CDR2 is FQNEAQ (reference sequence). The CDR3 DNA follows: TGTGCCAGCAGCGGACAGGGGGCAGGCGGGGAGCTGTTTTTT. This gives the protein CASSGQGAGGELFF.

V usage is TRBV6-1 and J usage is TRBJ1-5; D is uncertain. The CDR3 loop spans 12 amino acids. V was pared by 6 bases and J by 9 bases, with 12 bases between. Looked up from germline, CDR1 is MNHNS and CDR2 is SASEGT. CDR3 protein: CASRREAGPQHF. The CDR3 region has the DNA TGTGCCAGCAGAAGAGAAGCGGGGCCCCAGCATTTT.

About this clonotype: This may be a read error, as it is one base from a much larger clone. This chain connects TRBV24-1 to TRBJ2-2; perhaps TRBD2 as D (6 bases). Trimming pared 4 bases from V and 6 bases from J, leaving 14 bases between. The CDR3 runs 15 residues. Germline V lookup: CDR1 KGHDR, CDR2 SFDVKD. The CDR3 nucleotides are TGTGCCACCAGTGAGGGACTCACACTCGCCGGGGAGCTGTTTTTT. The encoded protein is CATSEGLTLAGELFF.

This sequence joins TRBV27 and TRBJ2-7; D is perhaps TRBD1 (6 bases). The CDR3 is made up of 14 amino acids. From germline, CDR1 is MNHEY and CDR2 SMNVEV (reference sequence). The germline V and J ends were trimmed by 8 bases and 2 bases, with 16 bases remaining between them. This CDR3 is CASGRGQRAYEQYF. CDR3 sequence (DNA): TGTGCCAGCGGCCGAGGACAGCGAGCCTACGAGCAGTACTTC.

Worth noting for this clonotype: At one of its ends the junction is not consistent with the germline gene, which may arise from a read error. J is TRBJ1-1 and V is TRBV5-8; a possible D gene is TRBD1 (5 bases). CDR1 and CDR2 from the germline V gene are SGHTS and YDEGEE. The CDR3 spans 12 residues. The CDR3 is CASVGGGTEAFF. The CDR3 region has the DNA TGCGCCAGCGTGGGGGGGGGGACTGAAGCTTTCTTT.

This sequence joins TRBV29-1 and TRBJ2-5; 11 bases are shared with TRBD1. Germline CDR1 reads SQVTM; CDR2 reads ANQGSEA. J gave up 5 bases and V 5 bases, and 7 bases lay outside the gene matches. The CDR3 extends over 14 amino acids. The CDR3 bases are TGCAGCGTTCGGACAGGGGGCGGTGAGGAGACCCAGTACTTC. Amino acids: CSVRTGGGEETQYF.